This T cell receptor beta chain was obtained from a study of radiotherapy plus CTLA-4 blockade in lung cancer. Across the study: Patients showed objective responses in roughly 18% of cases and disease control in roughly 31%.

V shed 4 bases and J 4 bases; nucleotides not matched to a gene: 6. Germline loops: CDR1 MDHEN, CDR2 SYDVKM. This CDR3 contains 14 residues. Notes on this clone: The antigen is not known.

Repertoires were generated with immunoSEQ multiplex PCR, while TCRdb's copy carries only in-frame clones and drops some. This sample yields over 70,000 clones, of which approximately 83% are seen a single time; about 2% belongs to the top ten. The study gave focal radiation plus ipilimumab CTLA-4 blockade to patients with chemo-refractory metastatic non-small-cell lung cancer. Overall study results and limits: Blood-borne expansion of tumor-derived TCR clones followed radiotherapy plus ipilimumab. Increased serum interferon-beta after radiation also reportedly predicted response strongly.

The source was peripheral blood, collected from a patient treated with radiotherapy plus ipilimumab. The chain carries TRBV28 and TRBJ1-1, with 7 positions matching TRBD1. This sequence originates from a human donor with non-small cell lung cancer who had a partial response to radiotherapy plus ipilimumab. Here the CDR3 reads CASSYRGLATEAFF. CDR3 coding DNA: TGTGCCAGCAGTTACAGGGGATTGGCCACTGAAGCTTTCTTT. The full variable domain, rest sourced from reference TRBV28 and TRBJ1-1, is DVKVTQSSRYLVKRTGEKVFLECVQDMDHENMFWYRQDPGLGLRLIYFSYDVKMKEKGDIPEGYSVSREKKERFSLILESASTNQTSMYLCASSYRGLATEAFFGQGTRLTVV.